Included here is one T cell receptor (beta chain) sequence, with context. Antigen specificity is unknown. The sample belongs to a study of shared clonotypes between healthy human individuals. Broader study findings: Represented diversity (both genetic and exposure-history) was limited by the small number of donors.

CD45RO-negative CD8 cells positively selected for CCR7 made up the naive population, which excluded terminally differentiated effector memory CD45RA+ cells. J gave up 5 bases and V 4 bases, and 7 bases lay outside the gene matches. The CDR3 has 15 amino acids. CDR1 is SGHNT, CDR2 YYREEE, per germline (reference sequence). Clones were read by immunoSEQ multiplex PCR, and TCRdb kept only the in-frame ones, dropping some. The sample yields hundreds of thousands of clones, roughly 95% seen once. The source material was naive CD8+ T cells sorted from blood. The TCR was taken from a woman aged 25 to 39 in good health. The chain couples TRBV5-4 to TRBJ1-4; 8 bases are a match to TRBD1. The CDR3 region is CASSPDRAKNEKLFF. As DNA, the CDR3 is TGTGCCAGCAGCCCGGACAGGGCTAAGAATGAAAAACTGTTTTTT.